The next 13 T cell receptor beta chains were all read from a single sample in a study of control samples from healthy donors and cancer patients. Data came from immunoSEQ multiplex PCR; TCRdb stores just in-frame clones and leaves some out. The data show under 100,000 clones, roughly 93% seen once. The sequencing sample was made of blood. Receptors originate from a woman in her 30s in good health.

The chain couples TRBV14 to TRBJ2-1; a weak D match, TRBD1 (6 bases). V was clipped by 3 bases and J by 7 bases, with 22 bases between them. Germline-derived CDR1 and CDR2 are SGHDN and FVKESK. CDR3 length equals 17 residues. CDR3 amino acids: CASSHSPEGQARNEQFF. CDR3 in DNA: TGTGCCAGCAGCCACTCCCCCGAGGGACAAGCTAGGAATGAGCAGTTCTTC.

The chain employs TRBV7-2 and TRBJ1-4; unclear D gene. Germline V lookup: CDR1 SGHTA, CDR2 FQGNSA. This CDR3 has 15 amino acids. Deletions cut 1 base from V and 11 bases from J, with 17 bases between. CDR3 bases: TGTGCCAGCAGCTTAGGTTACTCATCAACTGTCAAACTGTTTTTT. This codes for CASSLGYSSTVKLFF.

The J gene is TRBJ2-1, the V gene TRBV3-1 (or the pseudogene TRBV3-2); D gene unclear. V was shortened by 0 bases and J by 7 bases, with 10 bases between the two germline ends. The CDR3 totals 14 residues. CDR1 LGHDT and CDR2 YNNKEL come from the germline V gene (reference sequence). The CDR3 sequence: CASSQDFQTNEQFF. The DNA for the CDR3 is TGTGCCAGCAGCCAAGATTTCCAGACTAATGAGCAGTTCTTC.

The CDR3 spells CASSVAQVYNEQFF. The CDR3 DNA follows: TGTGCCAGCAGCGTAGCGCAGGTTTACAATGAGCAGTTCTTC. The chain is built from TRBV9 and TRBJ2-1; no reliable D call. The ends were cut back, 0 bases at V and 4 bases at J, with 8 bases in the middle. This CDR3 contains 14 residues. Per the germline V gene, CDR1 is SGDLS and CDR2 is YYNGEE.

In its sample, this clone was seen a few times. V usage is TRBV6-4 and J usage is TRBJ1-1; 10 nucleotides agree with TRBD1. This CDR3 contains 15 residues. Per germline, CDR1 MRHNA and CDR2 SNTAGT. The ends lost 3 bases at V and 4 bases at J; junction bases unmatched: 5. The CDR3 sequence is CASSEGQGGSTEAFF. CDR3 coding DNA: TGTGCCAGCAGTGAAGGACAGGGGGGGTCCACTGAAGCTTTCTTT.

The chain couples TRBV3-1 (or the pseudogene TRBV3-2) to TRBJ2-1; D uncertain. Trimming took 1 base from V and 1 from J, leaving 2 bases between them. The CDR3 has 13 amino acids. Germline V lookup: CDR1 LGHDT, CDR2 YNNKEL (reference sequence). Here the CDR3 DNA reads TGTGCCAGCAGCCAAGCTTCCTACAATGAGCAGTTCTTC. Protein sequence: CASSQASYNEQFF.

The gene calls are TRBV24-1 and TRBJ2-3; D is unclear. The CDR3 extends over 11 amino acids. The germline V gene encodes CDR1 KGHDR and CDR2 SFDVKD. V lost 7 bases to trimming and J lost 8 bases, with 9 bases between them. DNA for the CDR3: TGTGCCACCAGCGCGTCCGGTACGCAGTATTTT. The encoded protein is CATSASGTQYF.

The chain carries TRBV29-1 and TRBJ2-7; 7 bases line up with TRBD2. This CDR3 contains 15 residues. Looked up from germline, CDR1 is SQVTM and CDR2 is ANQGSEA. V shed 3 bases, J shed 1 base, and the junction held 9 bases outside the gene matches. In DNA, the CDR3 is TGCAGCGTTGAGGGTAGGGGCGGGGGATCCTACGAGCAGTACTTC. As protein: CSVEGRGGGSYEQYF.

This sequence joins TRBV5-6 and TRBJ2-5; D gene uncertain. V lost 4 bases and J 4 bases, leaving 11 bases between the germline ends. The CDR3 covers 13 residues. Germline values: CDR1 SGHDT, CDR2 YYEEEE. The CDR3 region has the DNA TGTGCCAGCAGCCACAGTCAATTAGAGACCCAGTACTTC. This encodes CASSHSQLETQYF.

The chain combines TRBV9 with TRBJ1-2; the match to TRBD1 covers 9 bases. Trimming cost V 3 bases and J 6 bases; bases outside gene matches: 6. The CDR3 spans 14 residues. Per germline, CDR1 SGDLS and CDR2 YYNGEE. CDR3 sequence: CASSGLTGGDGYTF. As DNA, the CDR3 is TGTGCCAGCAGCGGATTAACAGGGGGCGATGGCTACACCTTC. Complete variable domain (other parts from reference TRBV9 and TRBJ1-2): DSGVTQTPKHLITATGQRVTLRCSPRSGDLSVYWYQQSLDQGLQFLIQYYNGEERAKGNILERFSAQQFPDLHSELNLSSLELGDSALYFCASSGLTGGDGYTFGSGTRLTVV.

The rearrangement links TRBV30 to TRBJ1-4, with 7 bases identical to TRBD1. The junction had 12 bases not matched to a gene; V was cut back by 1 base and J by 4 bases. Germline V gives CDR1 GTSNPN, CDR2 SVGIG (reference sequence). This CDR3 comprises 17 residues. CDR3 DNA: TGTGCCTGGAGTGATACTAGCAGGGGGTTTCGTAATGAAAAACTGTTTTTT. Translated: CAWSDTSRGFRNEKLFF.

The chain employs TRBV25-1 and TRBJ2-5; D gene ambiguous. The CDR3 sequence is 16 residues long. The germline V gene has CDR1 MGHDK and CDR2 SYGVNS. Trimming stripped 4 bases from V and 2 bases from J, with 17 bases between. This CDR3 reads CASSAPHGEDQETQYF. The CDR3 DNA sequence: TGTGCCAGCAGTGCCCCCCATGGAGAGGATCAAGAGACCCAGTACTTC.

The gene calls are TRBV4-1 and TRBJ2-2; 9 nucleotides line up with TRBD1. Germline V lookup: CDR1 MGHRA, CDR2 YSYEKL. Germline trimming cut 1 base from V and 6 bases from J; bases unmatched to any gene: 6. CDR3 length: 16 amino acids. The CDR3: CASSQGSYRGPGELFF. Written as DNA, the CDR3 is TGCGCCAGCAGCCAAGGATCATACAGGGGGCCCGGGGAGCTGTTTTTT.